These T cell receptor beta chains were read from a single sample in a study of identical twins. TCRdb used MiXCR to reprocess the 5' RACE reads, holding one entry per CDR3 protein. The table lists some 1,600,000 distinct CDR3 sequences, around a third of them singletons. Sequenced material: cord blood. The receptors were sampled from a newborn girl in good health. Each CDR3 is given with its conserved first and last residue.

v_call cdr3_aa
TRBV5-5 CASSLEDPRSNYGYTF
TRBV28 CASRLRGLAGVYEQYF
TRBV4-1 CASSQVQGDYEQYF
TRBV25-1 CASSESVAPHEQYF
TRBV30 CAWEGGSRDNEQFF
TRBV12-3/TRBV12-4 CASTPTSGGADTQYF
TRBV7-6 CATSPGETQYF
TRBV27 CASSPGGRGNQPQHF
TRBV7-2 CASSSVLRQGFDEQYF
TRBV5-1 CASSVGQGASSPLHF
TRBV14 CASSLLRGGPSYNEQFF
TRBV25-1 CASKDTAYNEQYF
TRBV27 CASSSLPPQSSYNEQFF
TRBV7-2 CASSLTRDDYGYTF
TRBV3-1 CASSQEWGGTFQYF
TRBV13 CASSPTTSGGDEQFF
TRBV7-2 CASSSILLAEGNTQYF
TRBV4-1 CASSQDGGVTKNIQYF
TRBV20-1 CSASPGVGYGYTF
TRBV20-1 CSASYPTGRSYEQYF
TRBV12-3/TRBV12-4 CASKTQGAGNEQFF
TRBV20-1 CSARLSDYNEQFF
TRBV4-2 CASSQDDLSTSGATNEKLFF
TRBV20-1 CSAGQRLAGTIAKNIQYF
TRBV20-1 CSATGSSGANVLTF
TRBV21-1 CAASGGSNQPQHF
TRBV29-1 CSALRLARGADTQYF
TRBV2 CASRRGLAPSYNEQFF
TRBV24-1 CATSDLGGRPNTGELFF
TRBV20-1 CSGRDRAYGYTF
TRBV2 CASKAGSLETQYF
TRBV20-1 CSARVRGSYNSPLHF
TRBV10-2 CASSDRDRGGYYEQYF